This T cell receptor (beta chain) derives from a study of cytomegalovirus exposure and HLA in healthy donors. Primers included in the PCR were 60 Vbeta and 13 Jbeta primers. Here immunoSEQ multiplex PCR was the method, and the copy in TCRdb shows in-frame clones only, minus some. The sample carries around 130,000 clones, 80% recorded once. This CDR3 region has 17 residues. CDR1 is LGHNA, CDR2 YNFKEQ, per germline. The ends lost 1 base at V and 3 bases at J; junction bases unmatched: 8. Material: PBMCs. V usage is TRBV4-2 and J usage is TRBJ1-5; 8 bases match TRBD1. The clonotype originates from a middle-aged woman in good health and CMV-seronegative. In DNA form, the CDR3 reads TGTGCCAGCAGCCAAGTTCACGGACAGGGCAACAATCAGCCCCAGCATTTT. It codes for CASSQVHGQGNNQPQHF.